This is a list of T cell receptor beta chains from one sample in a study of cytomegalovirus exposure and HLA in healthy donors. Clones were sequenced by immunoSEQ multiplex PCR, and TCRdb holds only the in-frame ones, with some missing. The table lists tens of thousands of clones, 75% to 85% of them singletons. Sequencing used PBMCs. Every receptor here comes from a man younger than 40 in good health and CMV-seropositive. CDR3s include the opening cysteine and the closing phenylalanine or tryptophan. A D gene is named only where the DNA matches it firmly. Only some rows state a clone size, as once, few, many or a class for expanded clones.

v_call,d_call,j_call,clone_size,cdr3_nt,cdr3_aa
TRBV6-1,TRBD2,TRBJ2-2,.,TGTGCCAGCAGCGTTGTAGCGGGAGTCACCGGGGAGCTGTTTTTT,CASSVVAGVTGELFF
TRBV5-1,.,TRBJ1-1,.,TGCGCCAGCAGCTTGGAGGAGGGCCGCACTGAAGCTTTCTTT,CASSLEEGRTEAFF
TRBV18,.,TRBJ2-7,.,TGTGCCAGCTCACTTGGGACGGCCGGACAGAGCTCCTACGAGCAGTACTTC,CASSLGTAGQSSYEQYF
TRBV11-3,TRBD2,TRBJ2-5,.,TGTGCCAGCAGCCTGGGACTAGCGGGAGCGGGGACCCAGTACTTC,CASSLGLAGAGTQYF
TRBV7-7,.,TRBJ2-1,.,TGTGCCAGCAGCTCCCGGGACGGACTATACAATGAGCAGTTCTTC,CASSSRDGLYNEQFF
TRBV7-9,.,TRBJ2-4,.,TGTTCCAGCAGCTCCCGGGACAACGGAGCCAAAAACATTCAGTACTTC,CSSSSRDNGAKNIQYF
TRBV19,TRBD2,TRBJ2-1,.,TGTGCCAGTAGTCCCCTTACTAGCGGGAGGAGCGATGAGCAGTTCTTC,CASSPLTSGRSDEQFF
TRBV28,.,TRBJ1-4,.,TGTGCCAGCAGTTCCCGGGGAGGGGTTGAAAAACTGTTTTTT,CASSSRGGVEKLFF
TRBV5-1,TRBD2,TRBJ2-1,few,TGCGCCAGCAGCGGGACTAGCGGGAAGGGCAATGAGCAGTTCTTC,CASSGTSGKGNEQFF
TRBV5-4,TRBD1,TRBJ1-1,.,TGTGCCAGCAGCTTTGCCAGGACAGGATACATGAACACTGAAGCTTTCTTT,CASSFARTGYMNTEAFF
TRBV30,.,TRBJ1-5,.,TGTGCCTGGAGTGTAAGGCCAGGACTAAGCAATCAGCCCCAGCATTTT,CAWSVRPGLSNQPQHF
TRBV10-3,.,TRBJ2-3,.,TGTGCCATCGGACCTGCCGGGGGATTGGGGACAGATACGCAGTATTTT,CAIGPAGGLGTDTQYF
TRBV28,.,TRBJ1-5,.,TGTGCCAGCAGTTTATCTCAGGTTGGCGGCAATCAGCCCCAGCATTTT,CASSLSQVGGNQPQHF
TRBV7-2,.,TRBJ2-1,few,TGTGCCAGCAGCTTACAGGTATACAATGAGCAGTTCTTC,CASSLQVYNEQFF
TRBV4-1,.,TRBJ1-5,.,TGCGCCAGCAGCCAAGAAGCGACCAGAAATCAGCCCCAGCATTTT,CASSQEATRNQPQHF
TRBV25-1,.,TRBJ2-7,few,TGTGCCAGCAGAAAGGACAGTTCCTACGAGCAGTACTTC,CASRKDSSYEQYF
TRBV13,TRBD1,TRBJ1-1,.,TGTGCCAGCAGCCTGAGACAGGGGGCTCATTTTAACACTGAAGCTTTCTTT,CASSLRQGAHFNTEAFF
TRBV7-9,.,TRBJ2-1,.,TGTGCCAGCAGCCGCAGGGGATCCTTGTCCTACAATGAGCAGTTCTTC,CASSRRGSLSYNEQFF
TRBV2,TRBD1,TRBJ1-4,.,TGTGCCAGCAGCCGAATTACAGGGGGGAATGAAAAACTGTTTTTT,CASSRITGGNEKLFF
TRBV7-2,.,TRBJ1-4,.,TGTGCCAGCAGCTTAGGTTTCCGGACTAGTAATGAAAAACTGTTTTTT,CASSLGFRTSNEKLFF
TRBV5-1,TRBD2,TRBJ2-7,once,TGCGCCAGCAGCTTGGTGGCTAGCGGGTCCTACGAGCAGTACTTC,CASSLVASGSYEQYF
TRBV5-1,TRBD1,TRBJ1-4,.,TGCGCCAGCAGCCAAACAGGGGGCAATGAAGAAAAACTGTTTTTT,CASSQTGGNEEKLFF
TRBV2,TRBD1,TRBJ2-6,.,TGTGCCAGCAGTTCTAACAGGGGTTCTGGGGCCAACGTCCTGACTTTC,CASSSNRGSGANVLTF
TRBV4-1,.,TRBJ2-7,once,TGCGCCAGCAGCCAAGACCCCCGGTCTTCCGGCGAGCAGTACTTC,CASSQDPRSSGEQYF
TRBV4-3,.,TRBJ1-2,few,TGCGCCAGCAGCCAAGAAGGGGGGGCGTATGGCTACACCTTC,CASSQEGGAYGYTF
TRBV30,TRBD1,TRBJ1-2,.,TGTGCCTGGAGTTGGGGGAGGACAGGAGATGGCTACACCTTC,CAWSWGRTGDGYTF
TRBV15,TRBD2,TRBJ2-1,.,TGTGCCACCAGCTCCGGACTAGCGGGATACAATGAGCAGTTCTTC,CATSSGLAGYNEQFF
TRBV15,TRBD1,TRBJ2-4,.,TGTGCCACCAGCTTCACAGGGGGCAAAAACATTCAGTACTTC,CATSFTGGKNIQYF
TRBV5-6,TRBD2,TRBJ2-3,.,TGTGCCAGCAGCTTACCGGGACTAGCGGGGTGGACAGATACGCAGTATTTT,CASSLPGLAGWTDTQYF
TRBV29-1,.,TRBJ1-4,.,TGCAGCGTTGAATACGGGGCTAATGAAAAACTGTTTTTT,CSVEYGANEKLFF
TRBV27,.,TRBJ2-7,.,TGTGCCAGCAGTTTATATAGCCTAGGCTCCTACGAGCAGTACTTC,CASSLYSLGSYEQYF
TRBV6-5,.,TRBJ1-5,.,TGTGCCAGCAGTGTGGACAGTATTAGCAATCAGCCCCAGCATTTT,CASSVDSISNQPQHF
TRBV10-3,.,TRBJ2-1,once,TGTGCCATCAGTGATCGGGAAGCGGGTGAGCAGTTCTTC,CAISDREAGEQFF